This T cell receptor (beta chain) was retrieved from a study of tumor-infiltrating lymphocytes in primary liver carcinoma. Study background: Spanning 30 to 69 years of age, the patients were men and women. Overall study findings and caveats: Blood had a significantly lower top-250-clone fraction than tumors did (p = 0.039). Left bulk and unsorted, the samples did not allow CD4+ and CD8+ repertoires to be compared. Reduced overlap was seen in tumor-adjacent and tumor-blood pairs versus tumor region pairs.

Notes on this clonotype: Its target is not known. An end of the junction differs from the germline gene, which may be a read error.

Researchers drew blood RNA from unsorted whole blood and extracted germline DNA as well. The investigators made TCR beta cDNA from roughly 460 ng total RNA, using a constant-region primer. Modified slightly, ARM-PCR produced TCR beta libraries over three nested multiplex PCR rounds. With TRBV1-TRBV30 forward primers and a C-beta reverse primer, the first two PCR rounds were run for approximately 10 cycles each. TCRdb re-derived calls from the multiplex PCR reads in MiXCR, one entry per CDR3 protein. The table lists about 300,000 distinct CDR3 sequences, approximately 65% of them singletons. Germline lookup yields CDR1 WSHSY and CDR2 SAAADI. The CDR3 has 11 residues.

The sequence was obtained from a middle-aged man with primary liver carcinoma and hepatitis B virus infection. J is TRBJ2-7 and V is TRBV10-2; D call uncertain. Sequenced material: peripheral blood. This CDR3 reads CASSAGYGQHF. The CDR3 DNA reads TGCGCCAGCAGTGCCGGCTACGGGCAGCACTTC.